Given below is one TCR beta chain in context. The antigen this receptor binds is unknown. Base qualities are not at hand, and no much larger clone is one base apart. This sample was included in a study of control samples from healthy donors and cancer patients (dated by TCRdb to the early 2020s). Reading the germline V gene (reference sequence) gives CDR1 LNHDA and CDR2 SQIVND. Trimming takes 5 bases from V and 6 bases from J, and the germline ends sit 7 bases apart. Including cysteine and phenylalanine, the CDR3 has 12 amino acids. The kept DNA is CDR3 alone, 36 bases in frame from the first base. Library generation was performed with the immunoSEQ multiplex PCR assay. TCRdb's version of the immuneACCESS table is confined to in-frame rearrangements and falls short of the full clone set. An unresolved V gene accounts for under half of the shortfall where checked; the remainder is of unknown origin. Counted in this sample were over 150,000 clones; approximately 91% of them appeared once. The ten largest account for about 2.1% of the sample.

Sequencing was performed on blood. This sequence originates from a woman aged 40 to 55 in good health. The receptor chain draws on TRBV19 and TRBJ1-4, with the D gene call left open. The CDR3 is CASSRPDEKLFF. In nucleotide form, the sequence is TGTGCCAGTAGTCGTCCAGATGAAAAACTGTTTTTT.